The rows below give T cell receptor beta chains drawn from one sample of a study of early T cells in non-severe SARS-CoV-2 infection. TCRdb re-derived calls from the 5' RACE reads in MiXCR, one entry per CDR3 protein. Of under 65,000 distinct CDR3 sequences in the sample, around 11% are singletons; the top ten hold about 4%. Sequencing was carried out using whole blood. These TCRs come from an adult who was a healthcare worker with PCR-confirmed SARS-CoV-2 infection or an uninfected control (not recorded which). Both conserved end residues are part of each CDR3. Each record gives: V gene, CDR3 length, D gene, J gene, clone size, CDR3 protein, CDR3 DNA. The D gene is left open where the match is weak. The size field is filled for only some rows; it gives once, few, many or a size class.

V: TRBV7-2; length: 15; D: NA; J: TRBJ2-5; size: NA; CDR3: CASSRARQAQETQYF; DNA: TGTGCCAGCAGCCGAGCCCGGCAGGCCCAAGAGACCCAGTACTTC
V: TRBV11-3; length: 15; D: NA; J: TRBJ2-1; size: NA; CDR3: CASSFDTEDYNEQFF; DNA: TGTGCCAGCAGCTTCGACACTGAAGACTACAATGAGCAGTTCTTC
V: TRBV6-5; length: 13; D: NA; J: TRBJ1-5; size: NA; CDR3: CASSPGAQQPQHF; DNA: TGTGCCAGCAGTCCCGGGGCGCAGCAGCCCCAGCATTTT
V: TRBV11-2; length: 16; D: NA; J: TRBJ1-2; size: NA; CDR3: CASSSAGDESNYGYTF; DNA: TGTGCCAGCAGCTCGGCGGGGGACGAAAGTAACTATGGCTACACCTTC
V: TRBV15; length: 14; D: NA; J: TRBJ2-7; size: many; CDR3: CATSRGGSSYEQYF; DNA: TGTGCCACCAGCAGAGGGGGGAGCTCCTACGAGCAGTACTTC
V: TRBV20-1; length: 15; D: NA; J: TRBJ2-7; size: many; CDR3: CSARDTGLASYEQYF; DNA: TGCAGTGCTAGAGATACAGGACTTGCATCCTACGAGCAGTACTTC
V: TRBV29-1; length: 13; D: NA; J: TRBJ1-1; size: many; CDR3: CSVESGANTEAFF; DNA: TGCAGCGTTGAGTCGGGGGCTAACACTGAAGCTTTCTTT
V: TRBV30; length: 15; D: NA; J: TRBJ2-4; size: few; CDR3: CAWEPPSIAKNIQYF; DNA: TGTGCCTGGGAGCCTCCGTCCATAGCCAAAAACATTCAGTACTTC
V: TRBV12-3/TRBV12-4; length: 12; D: NA; J: TRBJ2-7; size: NA; CDR3: CASGVSSYEQYF; DNA: TGTGCCAGCGGTGTGAGTTCCTACGAGCAGTACTTC
V: TRBV20-1; length: 14; D: TRBD1; J: TRBJ2-7; size: many; CDR3: CSARTGELGYEQYF; DNA: TGCAGTGCTCGTACAGGGGAGTTAGGCTACGAGCAGTACTTC
V: TRBV10-2; length: 12; D: NA; J: TRBJ1-2; size: few; CDR3: CASSQGNYGYTF; DNA: TGCGCCAGCAGTCAGGGGAACTATGGCTACACCTTC
V: TRBV6-2/TRBV6-3; length: 16; D: NA; J: TRBJ2-7; size: NA; CDR3: CASSPFGKRAPYEQYF; DNA: TGTGCCAGCAGTCCCTTCGGGAAGCGGGCCCCCTACGAGCAGTACTTC
V: TRBV7-6; length: 14; D: NA; J: TRBJ1-4; size: many; CDR3: CASSAGPDGEKLFF; DNA: TGTGCCAGCAGCGCGGGGCCGGACGGTGAAAAACTGTTTTTT
V: TRBV20-1; length: 13; D: TRBD1; J: TRBJ2-7; size: few; CDR3: CSAGGGTGNEQYF; DNA: TGCAGTGCTGGGGGCGGGACAGGGAACGAGCAGTACTTC
V: TRBV20-1; length: 16; D: TRBD2; J: TRBJ2-3; size: many; CDR3: CSARDRTSEYTDTQYF; DNA: TGCAGTGCTAGAGATAGAACTAGCGAATACACAGATACGCAGTATTTT
V: TRBV28; length: 13; D: TRBD1; J: TRBJ1-2; size: few; CDR3: CASSPGQIYGYTF; DNA: TGTGCCAGCAGCCCGGGACAGATATATGGCTACACCTTC
V: TRBV7-9; length: 12; D: NA; J: TRBJ2-5; size: few; CDR3: CASTTLRETQYF; DNA: TGTGCCAGCACCACTCTGAGGGAGACCCAGTACTTC
V: TRBV12-3/TRBV12-4; length: 16; D: NA; J: TRBJ2-7; size: NA; CDR3: CASSSLGTTKGYEQYF; DNA: TGTGCCAGCAGCTCCTTGGGGACCACAAAAGGTTACGAGCAGTACTTC
V: TRBV29-1; length: 13; D: NA; J: TRBJ2-1; size: many; CDR3: CSVDFSGYNEQFF; DNA: TGCAGCGTTGACTTTAGCGGTTACAATGAGCAGTTCTTC
V: TRBV9; length: 16; D: TRBD2; J: TRBJ2-5; size: few; CDR3: CASSVEGGGRQETQYF; DNA: TGTGCCAGCAGCGTTGAGGGCGGCGGGAGACAAGAGACCCAGTACTTC
V: TRBV10-2; length: 11; D: TRBD2; J: TRBJ2-4; size: NA; CDR3: CASSLAGVQYF; DNA: TGCGCCAGCAGCCTAGCGGGTGTTCAGTACTTC
V: TRBV7-3; length: 15; D: TRBD2; J: TRBJ2-1; size: many; CDR3: CASSLGAGGTEKQFF; DNA: TGTGCCAGCAGCTTAGGGGCGGGAGGGACCGAAAAGCAGTTCTTC
V: TRBV7-2; length: 14; D: NA; J: TRBJ2-3; size: NA; CDR3: CASSLEARTDTQYF; DNA: TGTGCCAGCAGCCTCGAGGCTAGGACAGATACGCAGTATTTT
V: TRBV6-2/TRBV6-3; length: 15; D: NA; J: TRBJ1-4; size: NA; CDR3: CASAMDGGRNEKLFF; DNA: TGTGCCAGCGCCATGGACGGGGGCAGGAATGAAAAACTGTTTTTT
V: TRBV24-1; length: 16; D: TRBD1; J: TRBJ2-3; size: NA; CDR3: CATSDFGTGGLDTQYF; DNA: TGTGCCACCAGTGATTTTGGGACAGGGGGTTTGGATACGCAGTATTTT
V: TRBV28; length: 15; D: NA; J: TRBJ2-3; size: few; CDR3: CASSPGAVQPYTQYF; DNA: TGTGCCAGCAGTCCTGGCGCGGTACAACCGTATACGCAGTATTTT
V: TRBV29-1; length: 14; D: TRBD1; J: TRBJ1-1; size: many; CDR3: CSVRPGTGGTEAFF; DNA: TGCAGCGTTCGTCCCGGGACAGGGGGCACTGAAGCTTTCTTT
V: TRBV13; length: 14; D: TRBD1; J: TRBJ1-3; size: few; CDR3: CASSLTGTGNTIYF; DNA: TGTGCCAGCAGCTTGACAGGGACGGGAAACACCATATATTTT
V: TRBV7-3; length: 15; D: TRBD1; J: TRBJ2-2; size: few; CDR3: CASSPGGANTGELFF; DNA: TGTGCCAGCAGCCCAGGGGGCGCGAACACCGGGGAGCTGTTTTTT
V: TRBV27; length: 13; D: NA; J: TRBJ2-5; size: few; CDR3: CASSSQGRETQYF; DNA: TGTGCCAGCAGCTCACAGGGACGAGAGACCCAGTACTTC
V: TRBV6-2/TRBV6-3; length: 19; D: NA; J: TRBJ1-2; size: many; CDR3: CASSHSREKVRPANYGYTF; DNA: TGTGCCAGCAGTCACTCCCGGGAAAAAGTTCGACCCGCTAACTATGGCTACACCTTC
V: TRBV5-1; length: 15; D: TRBD2; J: TRBJ2-5; size: NA; CDR3: CASSVGTSGQETQYF; DNA: TGCGCCAGCAGCGTCGGGACTAGCGGACAAGAGACCCAGTACTTC
V: TRBV7-2; length: 14; D: TRBD2; J: TRBJ2-1; size: NA; CDR3: CASSSAPGTTEQFF; DNA: TGTGCCAGCAGCTCAGCTCCAGGGACTACCGAGCAGTTCTTC
V: TRBV4-1; length: 13; D: NA; J: TRBJ2-7; size: few; CDR3: CASSQERSDEQYF; DNA: TGCGCCAGCAGCCAAGAAAGATCGGACGAGCAGTACTTC
V: TRBV5-1; length: 17; D: TRBD1; J: TRBJ1-6; size: NA; CDR3: CASSWGRQGGPNSPLHF; DNA: TGCGCCAGCAGCTGGGGGCGACAGGGGGGCCCCAATTCACCCCTCCACTTT
V: TRBV29-1; length: 13; D: TRBD1; J: TRBJ2-7; size: NA; CDR3: CSVEGQGTYEQYF; DNA: TGCAGCGTTGAAGGACAGGGCACCTACGAGCAGTACTTC
V: TRBV5-1; length: 12; D: NA; J: TRBJ2-3; size: few; CDR3: CASSLVSRYKYF; DNA: TGCGCCAGCAGCTTGGTTTCTAGATATAAGTATTTT
V: TRBV29-1; length: 15; D: TRBD2; J: TRBJ2-7; size: many; CDR3: CSVGGWGGSSDEQYF; DNA: TGCAGCGTCGGAGGGTGGGGCGGGAGCAGCGACGAGCAGTACTTC
V: TRBV9; length: 13; D: TRBD1; J: TRBJ1-2; size: NA; CDR3: CASRDTGDYGYTF; DNA: TGTGCCAGCAGGGATACAGGGGATTATGGCTACACCTTC
V: TRBV28; length: 13; D: NA; J: TRBJ2-7; size: NA; CDR3: CVSTPAPFHEQYF; DNA: TGTGTCAGCACCCCGGCGCCTTTTCACGAGCAGTACTTC
V: TRBV7-2; length: 14; D: TRBD1; J: TRBJ1-1; size: many; CDR3: CASSLDRSPTGAFF; DNA: TGTGCCAGCAGCTTGGACAGGTCCCCGACCGGAGCTTTCTTT